Shown below are 31 T cell receptor beta chains from a single sample sequenced in a study of T cell clonality in common variable immunodeficiency. The assay was immunoSEQ multiplex PCR, and TCRdb's table has in-frame clones only and misses some. The sample was found to contain around 52,000 clones, and every one recurs. What was sequenced was peripheral blood mononuclear cells. These receptors came from a person aged 18-70 years in good health.

This clone showed up many times. The read falls 3 residues short of the CDR3 end, and the missing part is taken from the germline J gene. The chain recombines TRBV5-1 with TRBJ1-1, with TRBD1 identical over 7 bases. Germline loops: CDR1 SGHRS, CDR2 YFSETQ. The CDR3 runs 15 residues. J lost 0 bases, V lost 4 bases, and 6 bases had no gene match. The CDR3 bases that were read are TGCGCCAGCAGCGAAAATCAGGGGGTGAACACTGAA. It translates to CASSENQGVNTE. The full CDR3 is CASSENQGVNTEAFF. Filled out from reference TRBV5-1 and TRBJ1-1, the complete variable domain reads KAGVTQTPRYLIKTRGQQVTLSCSPISGHRSVSWYQQTPGQGLQFLFEYFSETQRNKGNFPGRFSGRQFSNSRSEMNVSTLELGDSALYLCASSENQGVNTEAFFGQGTRLTVV.

This clone was found many times. CDR3 sequence: CASSLSSGSNEQYF. Partial CDR3 DNA: TGTGCCAGCAGTTTGTCCAGCGGGAGCAACGAG. V usage is TRBV12-3 or TRBV12-4 and J usage is TRBJ2-7; 8 positions match TRBD2. The read ends 3 residues early relative to the CDR3; the germline J gene fills the gap. With V trimmed by 3 bases and J by 5 bases, 6 bases remained unmatched. The CDR3 is 14 amino acids.

This clone came up many times. The sequence runs out 3 residues before the end of the CDR3; the remainder is reconstructed from the germline J gene. The rearrangement uses TRBV6-2 or TRBV6-3 and TRBJ1-1; D is unresolved. There are 14 residues in the CDR3. Trimming cost V 6 bases and J 5 bases, with 16 bases left between them. Germline V gene data show CDR1 as MNHEY and CDR2 as SVGEGT. The CDR3 loop reads CASRDDTRQTEAFF. The DNA read from the CDR3 is TGTGCCAGCAGAGATGATACTAGACAAACTGAA.

In its sample, this clone was seen many times. CDR3 amino acids: CASSSYDRPYEQYF. CDR3 bases read: TGTGCCAGCAGCTCTTACGACAGGCCATACGAG. This chain links TRBV11-3 with TRBJ2-7, with a weak D call TRBD1 (6 bases). The read ends 3 residues early relative to the CDR3; the germline J gene fills the gap. Trimming removed 4 bases at V and 4 bases at J, with 14 bases between. CDR1 and CDR2 (germline): SGHNT, YENEEA. This CDR3 is 14 amino acids long.

This clone was counted at least ten times. The CDR3 goes on 3 residues after the read ends, and that part is filled in from the germline J gene. V usage is TRBV7-2 and J usage is TRBJ2-1; D is perhaps TRBD2 (5 bases). CDR1 and CDR2 from the germline V gene are SGHTA and FQGNSA. The CDR3 is 11 amino acids. V was clipped by 5 bases and J by 8 bases, with 7 bases between them. The CDR3 protein is CASSRGDEQFF. Incomplete CDR3 DNA: TGTGCCAGCAGCCGGGGAGATGAG.

This clone occurred many times. An end of the junction does not agree with germline; a read error may underlie this. The CDR3 extends 3 residues past the end of the read, so its final part is completed from the germline J gene. The chain joins TRBV6-1 to TRBJ2-4; the D gene is possibly TRBD2 (5 bases). Looked up from germline, CDR1 is MNHNS and CDR2 is SASEGT. The CDR3 extends over 17 amino acids. The CDR3 spells CASSEYGRGDVKNIQYF. CDR3 DNA, as far as it was read: TGCGCCAGCAGTGAATACGGTCGGGGAGATGTCAAAAACATT.

In this sample, this clone turned up many times. The sequence runs out 3 residues before the end of the CDR3; the remainder is reconstructed from the germline J gene. V and J are TRBV30 and TRBJ1-4, with unresolved D. There are 11 residues in the CDR3. Germline CDR1 reads GTSNPN; CDR2 reads SVGIG (reference sequence). Trimming left V 8 bases short and J 5 bases short, with 9 bases between. Incomplete CDR3 DNA: TGTGCCGGTACAAGGAATGAAAAA. Its protein is CAGTRNEK. The whole CDR3 sequence reads CAGTRNEKLFF.

In its sample, this clone was seen many times. The CDR3 is cut off 3 residues early in the read; its end comes from the germline J gene. The same CDR3 is also encoded by other DNA sequences in this sample. The chain combines TRBV18 with TRBJ1-1, with D possibly matching TRBD1 (5 bases). CDR1 and CDR2 from the germline V gene are KGHSH and LQKENI. The CDR3 is 14 amino acids. V shed 6 bases and J shed 3 bases, with 14 bases lying between them. CDR3 bases read: TGTGCCAGCTCCCCCGGGACGGGGGACACTGAA. This encodes CASSPGTGDTE. The full CDR3 sequence reads CASSPGTGDTEAFF.

Note on this clone: The read comes to an end 3 residues before the CDR3 does, leaving the germline J gene to fill in the end. J is TRBJ2-7 and V is TRBV7-6, with TRBD1 matching 7 bases. J gave up 1 base and V 4 bases, and 1 base lay outside the gene matches. The V gene's germline CDR1 is SGHVS and CDR2 FNYEAQ. The CDR3 is made up of 13 amino acids. CDR3 sequence: CASSSGQSYEQYF. Incomplete CDR3 DNA: TGTGCCAGCAGCTCGGGACAGTCCTACGAG.

This clone has a count of ten or more. The read comes to an end 3 residues before the CDR3 does, leaving the germline J gene to fill in the end. V usage is TRBV6-1 and J usage is TRBJ1-3, with D perhaps matching TRBD1 (5 bases). CDR1 and CDR2 (germline): MNHNS, SASEGT. The CDR3 sequence is 13 residues long. V gave up 3 bases and J gave up 4 bases, with 7 bases separating them. The part of the CDR3 DNA that was read is TGTGCCAGCAGTGAGTGGGGCGGAAACACC. Translation: CASSEWGGNT. Given in full, the CDR3 is CASSEWGGNTIYF.

In its sample, this clone was seen many times. Read data end 3 residues before the CDR3 end; the end is taken from the germline J gene. This chain uses TRBV7-6 with TRBJ2-5; the D is unclear. The V gene lost 4 bases and the J gene lost 3 bases, with 6 bases spanning the gap. CDR3 length: 12 amino acids. Germline-derived CDR1 and CDR2 are SGHVS and FNYEAQ. The CDR3 region is CASSSIEETQYF. The sequenced part of the CDR3 DNA is TGTGCCAGCAGCTCGATAGAAGAGACC.

In its sample, this clone was seen many times. The read terminates 3 residues before the CDR3 end, so the remaining end is supplied by the germline J gene. The chain uses TRBV7-9 and TRBJ1-4; 7 bases map to TRBD1. Germline CDR1 reads SEHNR; CDR2 reads FQNEAQ (reference sequence). This CDR3 comprises 15 residues. V was pared by 5 bases and J by 8 bases, with 11 bases of the junction left unmatched. The sequenced CDR3 bases are TGTGCCAGCAGCCAGGCTCGGACAGGACGAGAAAAA. Protein sequence: CASSQARTGREK. The entire CDR3 is CASSQARTGREKLFF.

This clone has at least ten counts. The CDR3 goes on 3 residues after the read ends, and that part is filled in from the germline J gene. This sequence joins TRBV29-1 and TRBJ1-2; weak D call: TRBD1 (5 bases). With 1 base removed from V and 1 base from J, the gap between germline ends came to 13 bases. In germline, CDR1 is SQVTM, CDR2 ANQGSEA. The CDR3 is 15 residues long. CDR3 DNA (partial): TGCAGCGTTGAAGGGGCGGGGAGGGGTAACTATGGC. The encoded protein is CSVEGAGRGNYG. The full-length CDR3 reads as CSVEGAGRGNYGYTF. Variable domain in full (rest from reference TRBV29-1 and TRBJ1-2): SAVISQKPSRDICQRGTSLTIQCQVDSQVTMMFWYRQQPGQSLTLIATANQGSEATYESGFVIDKFPISRPNLTFSTLTVSNMSPEDSSIYLCSVEGAGRGNYGYTFGSGTRLTVV.

There are many counts of this clone. The CDR3 is cut off 3 residues early in the read; its end comes from the germline J gene. This rearrangement joins TRBV5-1 to TRBJ2-2, with D perhaps TRBD2 (6 bases). CDR3 length: 13 residues. V dropped 7 bases and J dropped 2 bases, with 9 bases sitting between them. Germline V CDR1 and CDR2: SGHRS, YFSETQ. The sequenced part of the CDR3 DNA is TGCGCCAGCGCGGGGCTCAACACCGGGGAG. Translated: CASAGLNTGE. The entire CDR3 protein reads CASAGLNTGELFF.

This clone has ten or more counts. The read ends 3 residues shy of where the CDR3 ends; the end is completed using the germline J gene. This rearrangement joins TRBV19 to TRBJ2-3; 7 bases fit TRBD1. CDR1 and CDR2 (germline): LNHDA, SQIVND (reference sequence). This CDR3 has 16 residues. Unmatched junction bases numbered 4, after V lost 1 base and J lost 0 bases. CDR3 in amino acids: CASSIAGTASTDTQYF. Incomplete CDR3 DNA: TGTGCCAGTAGTATAGCGGGGACAGCAAGCACAGATACG. Full variable domain (missing parts from reference TRBV19 and TRBJ2-3): DGGITQSPKYLFRKEGQNVTLSCEQNLNHDAMYWYRQDPGQGLRLIYYSQIVNDFQKGDIAEGYSVSREKKESFPLTVTSAQKNPTAFYLCASSIAGTASTDTQYFGPGTRLTVL.

In its sample, this clone was seen many times. The read gets to within 3 residues of the CDR3 end, and the germline J gene fills in the rest. The rearrangement uses TRBV5-1 and TRBJ2-5, with 8 bases identical to TRBD1. The J segment lost 4 bases and the V segment lost 0 bases, leaving 5 bases of the junction unmatched. The CDR3 loop spans 15 amino acids. Germline CDR1 is SGHRS and CDR2 is YFSETQ. The CDR3 is CASSLERTGRETQYF. CDR3 DNA, as far as it was read: TGCGCCAGCAGCTTGGAGAGGACAGGGCGAGAGACC.

This clone was counted at least ten times. The junction and the germline gene differ at one end; a read error may be behind it. The CDR3 end lies 3 residues beyond the end of the read and is filled in from the germline J gene. The gene calls are TRBV4-2 and TRBJ2-5, with 13 bases that match TRBD2. Germline V gene lookup returns CDR1 LGHNA and CDR2 YNFKEQ. The CDR3 runs to 16 residues. The CDR3 bases that were read are TGCGCCAGCAGCCCGACTAGCGGGAGGCCCCAAGAGACC. It codes for CASSPTSGRPQET. The CDR3 as a whole reads CASSPTSGRPQETQYF.

There are many counts of this clone. The read terminates 3 residues before the CDR3 end, so the remaining end is supplied by the germline J gene. V usage is TRBV20-1 and J usage is TRBJ2-2; maybe TRBD2 (7 bases). V lost 3 bases and J lost 6, with 17 bases in between. This CDR3 contains 15 residues. Germline CDR1 is DFQATT and CDR2 is SNEGSKA (reference sequence). CDR3 DNA (partial): TGCAGTGCTAGGTTTGACGGGGGGCCGTCCGGGGAG. It encodes CSARFDGGPSGE. The CDR3, in full, reads CSARFDGGPSGELFF.

This clone was observed at least ten times. The read gets to within 3 residues of the CDR3 end, and the germline J gene fills in the rest. This rearrangement joins TRBV7-6 to TRBJ2-7; 9 bases match TRBD1. This CDR3 region has 14 residues. V gave up 5 bases and J gave up 5 bases; unmatched junction bases: 7. The germline V gene has CDR1 SGHVS and CDR2 FNYEAQ. This CDR3 is CASSLGQGLNEQYF. Partial CDR3 DNA: TGTGCCAGCAGCCTAGGACAGGGGCTGAACGAG.

This clone occurred many times. The sequence runs out 3 residues before the end of the CDR3; the remainder is reconstructed from the germline J gene. The chain recombines TRBV7-9 with TRBJ2-5, with a tentative D call TRBD1 (6 bases). The CDR3 is made up of 14 amino acids. The V and J ends lost 2 bases and 2 bases respectively, with 9 bases between them. Germline V CDR1 and CDR2: SEHNR, FQNEAQ (reference sequence). The part of the CDR3 DNA that was read is TGTGCCAGCAGCTTACTGGACAGTCAAGAGACC. It specifies CASSLLDSQET. The whole CDR3 sequence reads CASSLLDSQETQYF.

This clone has ten or more counts. The CDR3 end falls 3 residues outside the read, so it is completed with the germline J gene. This chain joins TRBV20-1 and TRBJ2-7, with D maybe TRBD2 (6 bases). Germline-derived CDR1 and CDR2 are DFQATT and SNEGSKA (reference sequence). The CDR3 is made up of 14 amino acids. Trimming took off 5 bases at V and 4 bases at J, with 18 bases between the two ends. The DNA read from the CDR3 is TGCAGTGCTCAACGTAGCGGCCTTGGATACGAG. This translates into CSAQRSGLGYE. The entire CDR3 reads CSAQRSGLGYEQYF.

For this clone: The DNA ends 3 residues before the CDR3 does, and the rest of the CDR3 is filled in from the germline J gene. This rearrangement joins TRBV5-1 to TRBJ1-2, with D hard to call. Trimming took 0 bases from V and 0 from J, leaving 6 bases between them. This CDR3 comprises 14 residues. Germline-derived CDR1 and CDR2 are SGHRS and YFSETQ. The covered CDR3 bases are TGCGCCAGCAGCTTGGACACCACTAACTATGGC. This gives the protein CASSLDTTNYG. From start to end, the CDR3 is CASSLDTTNYGYTF.

This clone was seen ten or more times. Read data end 3 residues before the CDR3 end; the end is taken from the germline J gene. J is TRBJ1-1 and V is TRBV5-4, with TRBD1 matching 7 bases. Germline V gene data show CDR1 as SGHNT and CDR2 as YYREEE (reference sequence). The CDR3 contains 15 residues. Trimming cost V 4 bases and J 2 bases; bases outside gene matches: 8. The covered CDR3 bases are TGTGCCAGCAGCCTAGACAGGGTTACCAACACTGAA. Amino acids: CASSLDRVTNTE. The entire CDR3 is CASSLDRVTNTEAFF.

Many counts were recorded for this clone. The CDR3 region is CASSLSPGAPYEQYF. CDR3 DNA (partial): TGCGCCAGCAGCTTGTCGCCAGGGGCCCCTTACGAG. V and J are TRBV5-1 and TRBJ2-7, with D possibly being TRBD1 (6 bases). Read sequence stops 3 residues before the CDR3 end, and the germline J gene provides the missing end. Germline V gene sequence: CDR1 SGHRS, CDR2 YFSETQ. The CDR3 spans 15 residues. V was shortened by 1 base and J by 4 bases, with 15 bases between the two germline ends.

This clone was picked up many times. The read ends 3 residues before the CDR3 terminus; that terminus is restored from the germline J gene. The chain combines TRBV19 with TRBJ1-5; 12 bases align to TRBD1. The V gene end was trimmed by 5 bases and the J gene end by 9 bases; junction bases not matched to a gene: 14. This CDR3 is built from 17 residues. Per the germline V gene, CDR1 is LNHDA and CDR2 is SQIVND (reference sequence). The CDR3 loop reads CASSDPGQGATSLPQHF. Partial CDR3 DNA: TGTGCCAGTAGTGACCCGGGACAGGGGGCCACCTCTTTGCCC.

This clone was counted at least ten times. The sequenced fragment ends 3 residues before the CDR3 boundary, so the rest is inferred from the germline J gene. The V call is TRBV11-2, the J call TRBJ2-7, with 8 bases identical to TRBD1. Germline CDR1 is SGHAT and CDR2 is FQNNGV. J gave up 2 bases and V 10 bases, and 10 bases lay outside the gene matches. CDR3 length equals 14 residues. Here the CDR3 reads CATRQGTSPYEQYF. CDR3 bases read: TGTGCCACTAGACAGGGGACAAGCCCCTACGAG.

This clone was counted at least ten times. The observed sequence ends 3 residues before the CDR3 terminus, with the missing tail filled in from the germline J gene. The rearrangement uses TRBV19 and TRBJ1-5, with D maybe TRBD1 (5 bases). Germline loops: CDR1 LNHDA, CDR2 SQIVND (reference sequence). V lost 3 bases and J 4 bases, leaving 10 bases between the germline ends. The CDR3 is 14 amino acids. The part of the CDR3 DNA that was read is TGTGCCAGTAGTATCGCCAGGGTGAATCAGCCC. Translated: CASSIARVNQP. The CDR3 reads in full as CASSIARVNQPQHF. The variable domain in full, completed from reference TRBV19 and TRBJ1-5, reads DGGITQSPKYLFRKEGQNVTLSCEQNLNHDAMYWYRQDPGQGLRLIYYSQIVNDFQKGDIAEGYSVSREKKESFPLTVTSAQKNPTAFYLCASSIARVNQPQHFGDGTRLSIL.

Many counts were recorded for this clone. The read ends 3 residues shy of where the CDR3 ends; the end is completed using the germline J gene. The rearrangement joins TRBV6-2 or TRBV6-3 to TRBJ2-1; D is possibly TRBD2 (5 bases). CDR3 length: 15 residues. V gave up 3 bases and J gave up 5 bases, with 14 bases separating them. Per germline, CDR1 MNHEY and CDR2 SVGEGT. CDR3 DNA, as far as it was read: TGTGCCAGCAGTTATTGGGCCGGGGTCAACAATGAG. It codes for CASSYWAGVNNE. The CDR3, in full, reads CASSYWAGVNNEQFF.

Many counts were recorded for this clone. The CDR3 here is CASSARWATQPQHF. The part of the CDR3 DNA that was read is TGTGCCAGCAGCGCTCGGTGGGCGACTCAGCCC. V is TRBV7-8 and J is TRBJ1-5; D unclear. With the read ending 3 residues before the CDR3 end, the germline J gene is used to fill in that end. Germline V gives CDR1 SGHVS, CDR2 FQNEAQ. The V end was cut by 5 bases, the J end by 6 bases, with 14 bases between. The CDR3 has 14 amino acids.

This clone was recorded at least ten times. The read finishes 3 residues shy of the CDR3 end, and the germline J gene is used to complete it. V is TRBV29-1 and J is TRBJ2-2; 9 nucleotides line up with TRBD2. Germline trimming cut 4 bases from V and 6 bases from J; bases unmatched to any gene: 3. This CDR3 comprises 13 residues. Germline values: CDR1 SQVTM, CDR2 ANQGSEA. CDR3 bases read: TGCAGCGTTGTTGCGGGAGGGCCCGGGGAG. This encodes CSVVAGGPGE. The full CDR3 sequence reads CSVVAGGPGELFF.

This clone was recorded many times. The read finishes 3 residues shy of the CDR3 end, and the germline J gene is used to complete it. This sequence joins TRBV5-1 and TRBJ2-3, with TRBD2 matching 14 bases. The V gene end was trimmed by 3 bases and the J gene end by 6 bases; junction bases not matched to a gene: 6. Germline V gene data show CDR1 as SGHRS and CDR2 as YFSETQ. This CDR3 contains 16 residues. The CDR3 reads CASSSGLAGVADTQYF. The DNA read from the CDR3 is TGCGCCAGCAGCTCGGGACTAGCGGGAGTAGCCGATACG.